The 20 T cell receptor beta chains given below trace back to one sample, sequenced in a study of blood T cell repertoires in COVID-19. Generated by immunoSEQ multiplex PCR, the TCRdb table keeps only in-frame clones and is missing some. The data contain 95,000 to 110,000 clones, 75% to 95% of them singletons. Sequencing was performed on peripheral blood. The receptors were gathered from a human donor in a cohort sampled during active COVID-19.

The chain carries TRBV3-1 (or the pseudogene TRBV3-2) and TRBJ2-1; a possible D gene is TRBD1 (5 bases). Trimming removed 5 bases at V and 7 bases at J, with 18 bases between. Germline V gives CDR1 LGHDT, CDR2 YNNKEL (reference sequence). This CDR3 comprises 15 residues. The DNA of the CDR3 is TGTGCCAGCAGCTCCGGCGGACACAGAGCGAATGAGCAGTTCTTC. Amino acids: CASSSGGHRANEQFF.

V and J are TRBV6-6 and TRBJ2-7; no clear D. V dropped 0 bases and J dropped 3 bases, with 12 bases sitting between them. CDR1 is MNHNY and CDR2 is SVGAGI in the germline V gene (reference sequence). The CDR3 covers 15 residues. In DNA, the CDR3 is TGTGCCAGCAGTTACTCGAGAGGTTCCAACTACGAGCAGTACTTC. Translation gives CASSYSRGSNYEQYF.

The V call is TRBV6-5, the J call TRBJ2-1; D gene ambiguous. The CDR3 is made up of 13 amino acids. Germline loops: CDR1 MNHEY, CDR2 SVGAGI. Trimming shortened V by 4 bases and J by 4 bases, and 8 bases separated the two germline ends. The CDR3 sequence is CASSLAAYNEQFF. CDR3 nucleotide sequence: TGTGCCAGCAGTTTAGCAGCGTACAATGAGCAGTTCTTC.

The chain is built from TRBV6-5 and TRBJ2-1; D is unclear. Per germline, CDR1 MNHEY and CDR2 SVGAGI. V was shortened by 2 bases and J by 10 bases, with 15 bases between the two germline ends. The CDR3 has 14 amino acids. The CDR3 region is CASSYVWWVREQFF. Here the CDR3 DNA reads TGTGCCAGCAGTTACGTTTGGTGGGTGCGGGAGCAGTTCTTC.

The genes are TRBV6-6 and TRBJ1-5; D is perhaps TRBD1 (5 bases). The length of the CDR3 is 14 residues. Deletions cut 6 bases from V and 6 bases from J, with 15 bases between. Per the germline V gene, CDR1 is MNHNY and CDR2 is SVGAGI (reference sequence). The CDR3 region is CASREGTLGQPQHF. The CDR3 DNA is TGTGCCAGCAGGGAGGGGACTTTGGGTCAGCCCCAGCATTTT.

V usage is TRBV5-1 and J usage is TRBJ2-1; 7 nucleotides line up with TRBD2. The CDR3 runs to 18 residues. Unmatched junction bases numbered 14, after V lost 0 bases and J lost 5 bases. From germline, CDR1 is SGHRS and CDR2 YFSETQ. CDR3 in amino acids: CASSLVVTSHPGNNEQFF. As DNA, the CDR3 is TGCGCCAGCAGCTTGGTTGTGACTAGCCACCCGGGGAACAATGAGCAGTTCTTC. Looking up the rest from reference TRBV5-1 and TRBJ2-1 gives the full variable domain: KAGVTQTPRYLIKTRGQQVTLSCSPISGHRSVSWYQQTPGQGLQFLFEYFSETQRNKGNFPGRFSGRQFSNSRSEMNVSTLELGDSALYLCASSLVVTSHPGNNEQFFGPGTRLTVL.

This chain joins TRBV27 and TRBJ2-7, with a tentative D call TRBD2 (5 bases). V lost 3 bases, J lost 2 bases, and 8 bases lay in between. Per the germline V gene, CDR1 is MNHEY and CDR2 is SMNVEV (reference sequence). CDR3 length equals 13 residues. CDR3 in amino acids: CASSFRGTYEQYF. The DNA of the CDR3 is TGTGCCAGCAGTTTTAGAGGGACCTACGAGCAGTACTTC.

This clone was observed a single time. The chain joins TRBV7-2 to TRBJ2-1, with TRBD2 identical over 12 bases. Germline lookup yields CDR1 SGHTA and CDR2 FQGNSA. This CDR3 has 14 amino acids. J gave up 7 bases and V 4 bases, and 2 bases lay outside the gene matches. CDR3 residues: CASSSGTSGNEQFF. CDR3 coding DNA: TGTGCCAGCAGCTCCGGGACTAGCGGGAATGAGCAGTTCTTC.

The chain links TRBV14 to TRBJ1-4, with 9 bases fitting TRBD1. Per germline, CDR1 SGHDN and CDR2 FVKESK. CDR3 length: 15 amino acids. J gave up 2 bases and V 4 bases, and 2 bases lay outside the gene matches. The CDR3 is CASSRQGGTNEKLFF. The CDR3 DNA is TGTGCCAGCAGCCGACAGGGGGGGACTAATGAAAAACTGTTTTTT.

The CDR3 spells CASRRFTPGQGDSNQPQHF. The CDR3 coding sequence is TGTGCCAGCAGGCGATTTACTCCGGGACAGGGCGATAGCAATCAGCCCCAGCATTTT. J is TRBJ1-5 and V is TRBV28; 9 nucleotides match TRBD1. Germline V gene data show CDR1 as MDHEN and CDR2 as SYDVKM. The V gene end was trimmed by 6 bases and the J gene end by 0 bases; junction bases not matched to a gene: 15. The CDR3 totals 19 residues.

The V call is TRBV6-5, the J call TRBJ2-7; 7 nucleotides align to TRBD1. Germline lookup yields CDR1 MNHEY and CDR2 SVGAGI. Unmatched junction bases numbered 9, after V lost 5 bases and J lost 2 bases. This CDR3 region has 15 residues. The CDR3 DNA sequence: TGTGCCAGCAGTCGGGACAGAGGTTACCCCTACGAGCAGTACTTC. Its protein product is CASSRDRGYPYEQYF.

The chain is built from TRBV29-1 and TRBJ1-2; 10 positions agree with TRBD1. The CDR3 sequence is 11 residues long. Germline V CDR1 and CDR2: SQVTM, ANQGSEA. J gave up 14 bases and V 6 bases, and 9 bases lay outside the gene matches. The CDR3 DNA reads TGCAGCGTCGGGACAGGGGTTAAAATGACCTTC. As protein: CSVGTGVKMTF. The full variable domain, rest sourced from reference TRBV29-1 and TRBJ1-2, is SAVISQKPSRDICQRGTSLTIQCQVDSQVTMMFWYRQQPGQSLTLIATANQGSEATYESGFVIDKFPISRPNLTFSTLTVSNMSPEDSSIYLCSVGTGVKMTFGSGTRLTVV.

The DNA of the CDR3 is TGCAGCGTTGAAGCCGGGACACACTACGAGCAGTACTTC. It is translated as CSVEAGTHYEQYF. The gene calls are TRBV29-1 and TRBJ2-7; maybe TRBD1 (6 bases). The CDR3 totals 13 residues. Germline lookup yields CDR1 SQVTM and CDR2 ANQGSEA. Trimming pared 1 base from V and 3 bases from J, leaving 10 bases between.

This chain links TRBV7-6 with TRBJ2-1; D ambiguous. The CDR3 is made up of 12 amino acids. Germline V gene lookup returns CDR1 SGHVS and CDR2 FNYEAQ. Trimming left V 4 bases short and J 4 bases short, with 5 bases between. The CDR3 region has the DNA TGTGCCAGCAGCTCCAGATACAATGAGCAGTTCTTC. Amino acid sequence: CASSSRYNEQFF.

This clone appeared a few times. This rearrangement joins TRBV5-1 to TRBJ2-7, with D unclear. From germline, CDR1 is SGHRS and CDR2 YFSETQ. V was cut by 0 bases and J by 3 bases, with 7 bases left in between. The CDR3 has 13 residues. CDR3 in DNA: TGCGCCAGCAGCTTGGTGGCCAGCTACGAGCAGTACTTC. Its protein is CASSLVASYEQYF.

This chain connects TRBV29-1 to TRBJ1-1; 7 bases line up with TRBD1. The germline V gene encodes CDR1 SQVTM and CDR2 ANQGSEA. The CDR3 spans 11 residues. Losses at the gene ends were 2 bases for V and 7 bases for J; bases not matched to a gene: 1. The CDR3 sequence is CSVERTGEAFF. The CDR3 bases are TGCAGCGTTGAAAGGACAGGTGAAGCTTTCTTT.

The chain has TRBV7-9 and TRBJ1-2, with D possibly TRBD1 on 5 matching bases. Germline-derived CDR1 and CDR2 are SEHNR and FQNEAQ (reference sequence). The V end was cut by 4 bases, the J end by 2 bases, with 11 bases between. The CDR3 extends over 14 amino acids. CDR3 amino acids: CASSSSGANYGYTF. DNA of the CDR3: TGTGCCAGCAGCTCGAGTGGGGCAAACTATGGCTACACCTTC.

This chain links TRBV18 with TRBJ1-2; 7 bases agree with TRBD1. V lost 6 bases, J lost 6 bases, and 4 bases stayed unmatched. Germline V lookup: CDR1 KGHSH, CDR2 LQKENI. CDR3 length equals 12 residues. The DNA of the CDR3 is TGTGCCAGCTCTGGGACAGCTGATGGCTACACCTTC. Translating gives CASSGTADGYTF.

In this sample, this clone turned up a few times. This chain joins TRBV19 and TRBJ2-7; perhaps TRBD1 as D (7 bases). The CDR3 has 13 amino acids. The germline gives CDR1 LNHDA, CDR2 SQIVND (reference sequence). The V end was cut by 4 bases, the J end by 3 bases, with 10 bases between. Here the CDR3 reads CASSSGTDYEQYF. Here the CDR3 DNA reads TGTGCCAGTAGTAGCGGGACAGACTACGAGCAGTACTTC.

The chain has TRBV13 and TRBJ2-1; TRBD2 aligns across 8 bases. The CDR3 contains 17 residues. Germline loops: CDR1 PRHDT, CDR2 FYEKMQ (reference sequence). V trimming: 2 bases; J trimming: 6 bases; junction bases outside the gene matches: 12. CDR3 region: CASSLRRVAGSLNEQFF. The CDR3 DNA reads as TGTGCCAGCAGCTTAAGGAGGGTAGCGGGGAGCCTCAATGAGCAGTTCTTC.